This TCR beta chain was retrieved from a study of early T cells in non-severe SARS-CoV-2 infection. As for the study in general: The sequenced material was bulk RNA from unsorted whole blood, and its chains were unpaired.

This clonotype was found many times. Its antigen is currently unknown. General study findings and limits: The matching step, a VDJdb search, favored anti-spike CD8 responses and missed private and CD4 specificities.

This CDR3 region has 13 residues. Germline assignment: CDR1 SGHRS and CDR2 YFSETQ. The ends were cut back, 4 bases at V and 4 bases at J, with 9 bases in the middle. From the 5' RACE reads, TCRdb called clonotypes with MiXCR, one entry per CDR3 protein. Here the sample spans 10,000 to 13,000 distinct CDR3 sequences, 4.8% being singletons. The rearrangement uses TRBV5-1 and TRBJ1-5, with TRBD1 as a possible D gene (6 bases). The origin of this receptor is an adult who was a healthcare worker with PCR-confirmed SARS-CoV-2 infection or an uninfected control (not recorded which). Source material: whole blood. The DNA for the CDR3 is TGCGCCAGCAGCACCGACAGGAATCAGCCCCAGCATTTT. It is translated as CASSTDRNQPQHF.